Listed below are T cell receptor beta chains from one sample, sequenced in a study of blood T cell repertoires in COVID-19. Some clones are missing from TCRdb's copy, which holds only in-frame ones; the method was immunoSEQ multiplex PCR. The sample has roughly 130,000 clones; around nine tenths are singletons. The source material was peripheral blood. These receptors were obtained from a man in his fifties or sixties with active COVID-19. Each CDR3 is given with its conserved first and last residue. D genes are given only for firm matches. Size tells how often a clone was seen (once, few, many) or the class of an expanded clone, and some rows leave it out.

j_call clone_size d_call v_call cdr3_nt cdr3_aa
TRBJ1-2 NA NA TRBV2 TGTGCCAGCGTACCGGACGCGGGTGGCTACACCTTC CASVPDAGGYTF
TRBJ1-1 NA NA TRBV11-2 TGTGCCAGCTGCAGGGAGGTGAACACTGAAGCTTTCTTT CASCREVNTEAFF
TRBJ2-3 NA NA TRBV6-6 TGTGCCAGCAGTTACCTAGAGGGCACAGATACGCAGTATTTT CASSYLEGTDTQYF
TRBJ2-5 NA TRBD2 TRBV3-1/TRBV3-2 TGTGCCAGCAGCCAAATAGCGGGGGTTGACCAAGAGACCCAGTACTTC CASSQIAGVDQETQYF
TRBJ2-3 NA NA TRBV9 TGTGCCAGCAGCCCTGGCGGGAACACAGATACGCAGTATTTT CASSPGGNTDTQYF
TRBJ1-5 NA NA TRBV6-5 TGTGCCAGCAGCTACCAACTAAATCAGCCCCAGCATTTT CASSYQLNQPQHF
TRBJ1-1 NA TRBD1 TRBV30 TGTGCCTGGAGTGTAGGGCAGGGGGTGAACACTGAAGCTTTCTTT CAWSVGQGVNTEAFF
TRBJ2-1 NA NA TRBV5-8 TGTGCCAGCAGCTTTGCATCGGACAGAAGGTACAATGAGCAGTTCTTC CASSFASDRRYNEQFF
TRBJ1-1 NA NA TRBV7-2 TGTGCCAGCAGCTTAGTGGGGGGTACGGTGAACACTGAAGCTTTCTTT CASSLVGGTVNTEAFF
TRBJ2-7 NA TRBD2 TRBV19 TGTGCCAGTACCCCTAGCGGGGGATTCTCCTACGAGCAGTACTTC CASTPSGGFSYEQYF
TRBJ2-7 NA TRBD1 TRBV11-1 TGTGCCAGCAGCCGGGACAGCTCCTACGAGCAGTACTTC CASSRDSSYEQYF
TRBJ1-5 NA TRBD1 TRBV19 TGTGCCAGTAGTGGCCCGACAGGGGCCAATCAGCCCCAGCATTTT CASSGPTGANQPQHF
TRBJ1-5 NA NA TRBV6-6 TGTGCCAGCAGTTACCAGAGCAATCAGCCCCAGCATTTT CASSYQSNQPQHF
TRBJ2-1 NA NA TRBV3-1/TRBV3-2 TGTGCCAGCAGCCATAATACCCTACTAGCCGACGAGCAGTTCTTC CASSHNTLLADEQFF
TRBJ2-7 NA TRBD2 TRBV18 TGTGCCAGCTCAGGGACTAGCCCCTACGAGCAGTACTTC CASSGTSPYEQYF
TRBJ1-1 NA TRBD1 TRBV5-5 TGTGCCAGCAGCCCGAAGACAGGGGCGAACACTGAAGCTTTCTTT CASSPKTGANTEAFF
TRBJ2-3 NA NA TRBV29-1 TGCAGCGTTTCCCGGGGTTCCCCCACAGATACGCAGTATTTT CSVSRGSPTDTQYF
TRBJ2-7 once TRBD2 TRBV6-6 TGTGCCAGCAGTTTAGCGGGGCCTACCTACGAGCAGTACTTC CASSLAGPTYEQYF
TRBJ1-2 NA TRBD1 TRBV5-1 TGCGCCAGCAGCTGGGGACAGGGCCCGAGTGGCTACACCTTC CASSWGQGPSGYTF
TRBJ2-7 NA NA TRBV7-8 TGTGCCAGCAGCTCTCTCTACGAGCAGTACTTC CASSSLYEQYF
TRBJ2-6 once TRBD2 TRBV5-5 TGTGCCAGCAGCGGGACTAGCGGGGGGGCTCCTGGGGCCAACGTCCTGACTTTC CASSGTSGGAPGANVLTF
TRBJ1-1 NA NA TRBV6-5 TGTGCCAGCACCGAGATTCAGGGGTTTAGGACTGAAGCTTTCTTT CASTEIQGFRTEAFF
TRBJ2-5 NA TRBD2 TRBV7-8 TGTGCCAGCAGCTGGGGACTAGCGGGGGAGAATGAAGAGACCCAGTACTTC CASSWGLAGENEETQYF
TRBJ1-1 NA NA TRBV27 TGTGCCAGCAGAACCAGAAAAGGAGATGACGCTTTCTTT CASRTRKGDDAFF
TRBJ2-6 few NA TRBV7-9 TGTGCCAGCAGCTTAAACGGGGTGGCTGGGGCCAACGTCCTGACTTTC CASSLNGVAGANVLTF
TRBJ1-2 few TRBD1 TRBV5-4 TGTGCCAGCAGCTTCGAGACAGGGATTAACTATGGCTACACCTTC CASSFETGINYGYTF
TRBJ2-1 NA NA TRBV5-1 TGCGCCAGCAGCTTGGACAAACAGGGTAATGAGCAGTTCTTC CASSLDKQGNEQFF
TRBJ1-1 NA NA TRBV19 TGTGCCAGTATCGGTTCTCAGGAGAACACTGAAGCTTTCTTT CASIGSQENTEAFF
TRBJ2-6 NA NA TRBV4-1 TGCGCCAGCAGCCCCGACTTAGCCGGGGCCAACGTCCTGACTTTC CASSPDLAGANVLTF
TRBJ2-3 NA TRBD2 TRBV19 TGTGCCAGTAGTATAGAGGGACTAGCGAGATCAGATACGCAGTATTTT CASSIEGLARSDTQYF
TRBJ1-1 NA NA TRBV6-5 TGTGCCAGCAGTTACTCAGCGGTGGGGAACACTGAAGCTTTCTTT CASSYSAVGNTEAFF
TRBJ2-7 NA TRBD1 TRBV14 TGTGCCAGCAGCCATTGGGACAGGGATCTCGAGCAGTACTTC CASSHWDRDLEQYF
TRBJ2-3 NA TRBD2 TRBV2 TGTGCCAGCCAATCCGCCCCTAGCGGGGGAGCGGGTGCAGATACGCAGTATTTT CASQSAPSGGAGADTQYF
TRBJ2-2 NA NA TRBV3-1/TRBV3-2 TGTGCCAGCAGCCAGACGGGACTCAACACCGGGGAGCTGTTTTTT CASSQTGLNTGELFF
TRBJ2-6 NA NA TRBV25-1 TGTGCCAGCGGTATAGGAGGCTCTGGGGCCAACGTCCTGACTTTC CASGIGGSGANVLTF
TRBJ2-3 NA NA TRBV7-8 TGTGCCAGCAGCTTAGGGGGACACGGCACAGATACGCAGTATTTT CASSLGGHGTDTQYF
TRBJ1-1 NA TRBD1 TRBV18 TGTGCCAGCTCAAGCGGACAGGGGGCGGACACTGAAGCTTTCTTT CASSSGQGADTEAFF
TRBJ1-1 NA NA TRBV5-8 TGTGCCAGCAGCTTGCGGATTGGACAGACAATGAACACTGAAGCTTTCTTT CASSLRIGQTMNTEAFF
TRBJ2-3 NA NA TRBV25-1 TGTGCCAGCAGTGTGGCCGGGGCAGATACGCAGTATTTT CASSVAGADTQYF
TRBJ2-2 NA NA TRBV7-3 TGTGCCAGCAGCTTAAATTCACCGGGTTCCGGCGGGGAGCTGTTTTTT CASSLNSPGSGGELFF
TRBJ1-2 NA NA TRBV5-6 TGTGCCAGCAGCTTGGTTCTAATCAGGAACTCTAATGGCTACACCTTC CASSLVLIRNSNGYTF
TRBJ2-3 NA TRBD2 TRBV18 TGTGCCAGCTCACCCAGGACTAGCGGAGCAGATACGCAGTATTTT CASSPRTSGADTQYF